A selection of T cell receptor beta chains follows, all from one sample in a study of blood T cell repertoires in COVID-19. Clones were sequenced by immunoSEQ multiplex PCR, and TCRdb holds only the in-frame ones, with some missing. The table includes roughly 370,000 clones, about 86% detected once. The specimen was PBMCs or T cells enriched from blood (not recorded which). These TCRs come from a woman aged 45-60 years who had recovered from COVID-19. Both conserved end residues are part of each CDR3. The D gene is left open where the match is weak. Size values are once, few and many counts, or a class for expanded clones, and some rows have none.

TRBJ2-7 - TRBV29-1 - CSVGGRVNTYEQYF TGCAGCGTTGGGGGCAGGGTCAATACCTACGAGCAGTACTTC
TRBJ1-4 TRBD1 TRBV28 - CASSTSYRGSLFF TGTGCCAGCAGTACCTCTTACAGGGGGAGTCTGTTTTTT
TRBJ2-3 - TRBV3-1/TRBV3-2 - CASTPLGRKPSTDTQYF TGTGCCAGCACCCCACTAGGGCGGAAGCCTAGCACAGATACGCAGTATTTT
TRBJ2-1 TRBD1 TRBV24-1 - CATSDSDRFYNEQFF TGTGCCACCAGTGATTCGGACAGGTTCTACAATGAGCAGTTCTTC
TRBJ2-3 - TRBV14 - CASSHWGLRTDTQYF TGTGCCAGCAGCCATTGGGGGCTAAGGACAGATACGCAGTATTTT
TRBJ2-2 TRBD1 TRBV5-1 - CASRSRPSDRVNTGELFF TGCGCCAGCAGATCCCGCCCTTCGGACAGGGTGAACACCGGGGAGCTGTTTTTT
TRBJ2-6 - TRBV19 once CASSLTGGRTGANVLTF TGTGCCAGTAGTTTGACGGGGGGCAGGACTGGGGCCAACGTCCTGACTTTC
TRBJ2-3 TRBD1 TRBV19 - CASSIALGTDTDTQYF TGTGCCAGTAGTATAGCTTTGGGGACAGACACAGATACGCAGTATTTT
TRBJ2-5 - TRBV30 - CAWKGVGETQYF TGTGCCTGGAAAGGGGTCGGGGAGACCCAGTACTTC
TRBJ2-6 TRBD1 TRBV27 once CASSSLGTGMGGANVLTF TGTGCCAGCAGTTCCCTCGGGACAGGGATGGGAGGGGCCAACGTCCTGACTTTC
TRBJ2-7 - TRBV7-9 - CASSPRPAPYEQYF TGTGCCAGCAGCCCTAGACCAGCCCCCTACGAGCAGTACTTC
TRBJ2-2 - TRBV12-3/TRBV12-4 once CASSGGLFGELFF TGTGCCAGCAGCGGGGGTCTCTTCGGGGAGCTGTTTTTT
TRBJ1-3 - TRBV24-1 once CATSDPETSGNTIYF TGTGCCACCAGTGACCCGGAGACGAGTGGAAACACCATATATTTT
TRBJ2-1 - TRBV28 - CASSLEQFDNEQFF TGTGCCAGCAGTTTGGAACAGTTCGACAATGAGCAGTTCTTC
TRBJ2-3 TRBD2 TRBV6-1 - CASSDLAGGRTDTQYF TGTGCCAGCAGTGACCTAGCGGGGGGGAGGACAGATACGCAGTATTTT
TRBJ1-1 - TRBV27 once CASRVSGNTEAFF TGTGCCAGCAGGGTGTCGGGAAACACTGAAGCTTTCTTT
TRBJ2-5 TRBD2 TRBV29-1 - CSVDSGTSFGETQYF TGCAGCGTTGACTCTGGGACTAGTTTCGGGGAGACCCAGTACTTC
TRBJ2-5 - TRBV23-1 - CASSLIRGGETQYF TGCGCCAGCAGCCTGATTAGAGGGGGAGAGACCCAGTACTTC
TRBJ1-1 - TRBV4-1 - CASGGARNTEAFF TGCGCCAGCGGAGGGGCCCGGAACACTGAAGCTTTCTTT
TRBJ1-3 - TRBV7-9 - CASSPRAGGGNTIYF TGTGCCAGCAGCCCGCGCGCGGGGGGTGGAAACACCATATATTTT
TRBJ2-1 TRBD2 TRBV6-1 - CASSDWSGGQYDEQFF TGTGCCAGCAGTGATTGGAGCGGGGGGCAGTACGATGAGCAGTTCTTC
TRBJ2-6 - TRBV6-2/TRBV6-3 - CASSYGQLTSGANVLTF TGTGCCAGCAGTTATGGGCAGTTAACCTCTGGGGCCAACGTCCTGACTTTC
TRBJ2-7 - TRBV4-2 many CASSHAGSYEQYF TGTGCCAGCAGCCATGCAGGTTCCTACGAGCAGTACTTC
TRBJ1-6 TRBD1 TRBV18 - CASSLSSDRGNSPLHF TGTGCCAGCTCACTCTCCTCGGACAGGGGAAATTCACCCCTCCACTTT
TRBJ2-3 - TRBV5-1 - CASSLESGDTQYF TGCGCCAGCAGCTTGGAATCGGGGGATACGCAGTATTTT
TRBJ2-1 - TRBV15 - CATSRGPDTYNEQFF TGTGCCACCAGCAGAGGGCCAGATACCTACAATGAGCAGTTCTTC
TRBJ1-1 - TRBV28 - CASSFLRVSATEAFF TGTGCCAGCAGTTTCCTCAGGGTGTCGGCCACTGAAGCTTTCTTT
TRBJ1-1 - TRBV6-5 - CATTRVAEAFF TGTGCCACTACTAGGGTGGCTGAAGCTTTCTTT
TRBJ2-3 TRBD2 TRBV29-1 - CSLGLAGTKNTQYF TGCAGCTTGGGACTAGCGGGGACGAAAAATACGCAGTATTTT
TRBJ2-6 TRBD1 TRBV10-1 - CASTPSTGHGANVLTF TGCGCCAGCACCCCTTCGACAGGGCATGGGGCCAACGTCCTGACTTTC
TRBJ1-6 - TRBV28 - CASITNNNSPLHF TGTGCCAGCATCACAAACAATAATTCACCCCTCCACTTT
TRBJ2-1 TRBD2 TRBV4-1 - CASSQEASRGGAVGEQFF TGCGCCAGCAGCCAAGAAGCAAGTCGCGGGGGGGCAGTTGGGGAGCAGTTCTTC
TRBJ1-2 TRBD1 TRBV19 - CASVGDRGGNGYTF TGTGCTTCGGTCGGGGACAGGGGAGGGAATGGCTACACCTTC
TRBJ2-5 - TRBV5-1 - CASTTGLGGETQYF TGCGCCAGCACGACGGGACTCGGCGGAGAGACCCAGTACTTC
TRBJ1-5 - TRBV2 few CASSEILFGNQPQHF TGTGCCAGCAGTGAAATACTATTCGGCAATCAGCCCCAGCATTTT
TRBJ2-5 TRBD1 TRBV12-5 - CASGLATGPQYF TGTGCTAGTGGTTTGGCGACAGGGCCCCAGTACTTC
TRBJ1-3 - TRBV28 - CASSSGSGRNTIYF TGTGCCAGCAGTTCCGGGTCAGGGCGAAACACCATATATTTT
TRBJ1-1 - TRBV7-9 once CASSPPGHAEAFF TGTGCCAGCAGCCCCCCGGGTCACGCTGAAGCTTTCTTT
TRBJ1-4 - TRBV6-5 once CASRPTGATNEKLFF TGTGCCAGCAGACCCACAGGTGCAACTAATGAAAAACTGTTTTTT
TRBJ1-5 - TRBV6-6 - CASSPDRHSNQPQHF TGTGCCAGCAGCCCCGACAGACATAGCAATCAGCCCCAGCATTTT
TRBJ1-4 TRBD1 TRBV7-9 few CASSSTGTGEKLFF TGTGCCAGCAGCTCGACAGGGACGGGTGAAAAACTGTTTTTT
TRBJ2-5 TRBD2 TRBV7-2 - CASSLGLAGGPRETQYF TGTGCCAGCAGCCTAGGACTAGCGGGGGGGCCTCGGGAGACCCAGTACTTC
TRBJ2-3 TRBD2 TRBV7-2 - CASSLSEAGGLTSADTQYF TGTGCCAGCAGCTTATCAGAGGCGGGGGGGCTTACTAGCGCAGATACGCAGTATTTT
TRBJ1-2 - TRBV7-6 - CASSLGGGVQHGYTF TGTGCCAGCAGCTTAGGGGGAGGTGTACAACATGGCTACACCTTC